This T cell receptor beta chain was sequenced for a study of metastatic and nonmetastatic thyroid tumors. Study context: Repertoires from blood and tumor or nodule tissue of malignant and benign thyroid patients were compared.

The study's findings and limits: A significant increase in TCR beta diversity was reportedly seen in malignant thyroid tumors relative to benign nodules, in blood and tumor.

This clone was found many times. Its cognate antigen is unknown. Other DNA sequences within the sample encode an identical CDR3. Thyroid surgery was preceded by no treatment in any patient. V was pared by 3 bases and J by 3 bases, with 11 bases between. Germline V gene data show CDR1 as SEHNR and CDR2 as FQNEAQ (reference sequence). This CDR3 is built from 14 residues. TCRdb called clones again from the PCR reads with MiXCR. This table holds 50,000 or so clones, 22% found once. The clonotype originates from a male donor with papillary thyroid cancer or a benign thyroid nodule (not recorded which). Some clones in this sample may be carry-over from other donors' samples. The chain carries TRBV7-9 and TRBJ2-5; D is unresolved. The material sequenced was blood. CDR3 sequence (DNA): TGTGCCAGCAGCTTGGGTTATACGGAAGAGACCCAGTACTTC. Its translation: CASSLGYTEETQYF.